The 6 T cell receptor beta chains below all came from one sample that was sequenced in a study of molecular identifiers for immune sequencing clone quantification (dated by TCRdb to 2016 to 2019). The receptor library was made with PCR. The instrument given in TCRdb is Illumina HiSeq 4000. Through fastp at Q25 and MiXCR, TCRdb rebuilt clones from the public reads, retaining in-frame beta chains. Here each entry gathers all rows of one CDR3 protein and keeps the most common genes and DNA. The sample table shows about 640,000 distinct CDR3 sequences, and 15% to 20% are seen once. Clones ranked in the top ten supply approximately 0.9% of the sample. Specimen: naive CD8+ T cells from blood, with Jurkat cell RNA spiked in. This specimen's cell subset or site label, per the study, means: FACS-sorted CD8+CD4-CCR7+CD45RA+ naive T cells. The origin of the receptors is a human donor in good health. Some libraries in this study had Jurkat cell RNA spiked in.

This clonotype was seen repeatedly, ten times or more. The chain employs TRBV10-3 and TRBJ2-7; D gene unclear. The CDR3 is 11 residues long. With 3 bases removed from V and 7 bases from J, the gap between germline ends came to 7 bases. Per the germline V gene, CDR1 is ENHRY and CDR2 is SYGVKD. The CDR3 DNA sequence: TGTGCCATCAGTGAATCTCTGGAGCAGTACTTC. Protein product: CAISESLEQYF.

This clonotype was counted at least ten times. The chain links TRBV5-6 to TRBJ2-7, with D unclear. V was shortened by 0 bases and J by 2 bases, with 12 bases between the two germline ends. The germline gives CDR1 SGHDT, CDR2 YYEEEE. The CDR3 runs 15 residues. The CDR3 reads CASSLEGSPAYEQYF. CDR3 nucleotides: TGTGCCAGCAGCTTGGAGGGCTCGCCGGCCTACGAGCAGTACTTC.

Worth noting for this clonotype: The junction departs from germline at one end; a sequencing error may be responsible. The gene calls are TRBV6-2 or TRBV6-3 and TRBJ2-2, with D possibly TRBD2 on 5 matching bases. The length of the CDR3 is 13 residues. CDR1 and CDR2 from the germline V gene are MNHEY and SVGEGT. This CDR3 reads CASSHPNTGELSF. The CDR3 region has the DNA TGTGCCAGCAGTCACCCGAACACCGGGGAGCTGTCTTTT.

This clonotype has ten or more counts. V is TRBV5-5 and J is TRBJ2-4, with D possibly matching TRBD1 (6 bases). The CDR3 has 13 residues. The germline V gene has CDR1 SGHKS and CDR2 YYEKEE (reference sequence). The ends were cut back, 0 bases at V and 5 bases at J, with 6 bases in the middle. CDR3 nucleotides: TGTGCCAGCAGCTTGGGGACAGAAAACATTCAGTACTTC. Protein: CASSLGTENIQYF.

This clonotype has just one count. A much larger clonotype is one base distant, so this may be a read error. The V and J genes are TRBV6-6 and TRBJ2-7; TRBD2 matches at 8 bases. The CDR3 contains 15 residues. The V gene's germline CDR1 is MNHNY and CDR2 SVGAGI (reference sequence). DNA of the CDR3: TGTACCAGCAGTTACTCAACTAGCGGTTACTACGAGCAGTACTTC. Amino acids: CTSSYSTSGYYEQYF.

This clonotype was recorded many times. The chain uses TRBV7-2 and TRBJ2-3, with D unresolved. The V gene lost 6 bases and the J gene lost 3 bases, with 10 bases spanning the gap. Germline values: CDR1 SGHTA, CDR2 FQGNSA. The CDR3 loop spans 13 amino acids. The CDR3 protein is CASRLFGTDTQYF. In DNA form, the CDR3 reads TGTGCCAGCAGACTCTTTGGTACAGATACGCAGTATTTT.